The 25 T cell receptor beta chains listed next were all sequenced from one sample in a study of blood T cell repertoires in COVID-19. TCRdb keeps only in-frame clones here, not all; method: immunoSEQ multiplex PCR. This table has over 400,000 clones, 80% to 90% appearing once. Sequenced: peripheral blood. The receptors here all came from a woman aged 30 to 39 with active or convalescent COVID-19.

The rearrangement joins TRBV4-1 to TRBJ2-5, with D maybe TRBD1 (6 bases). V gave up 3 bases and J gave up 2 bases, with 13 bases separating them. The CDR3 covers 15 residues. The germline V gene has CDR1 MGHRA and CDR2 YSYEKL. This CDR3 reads CASSHTGKTQETQYF. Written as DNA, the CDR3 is TGCGCCAGCAGCCACACAGGGAAAACACAAGAGACCCAGTACTTC.

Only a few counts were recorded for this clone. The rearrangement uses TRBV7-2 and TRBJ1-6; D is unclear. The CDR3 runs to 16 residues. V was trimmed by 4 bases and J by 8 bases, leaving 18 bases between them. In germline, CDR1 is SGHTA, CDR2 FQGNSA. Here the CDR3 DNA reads TGTGCCAGCAGCTCGGACTCCTGGTTGAATGATTCACCCCTCCACTTT. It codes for CASSSDSWLNDSPLHF.

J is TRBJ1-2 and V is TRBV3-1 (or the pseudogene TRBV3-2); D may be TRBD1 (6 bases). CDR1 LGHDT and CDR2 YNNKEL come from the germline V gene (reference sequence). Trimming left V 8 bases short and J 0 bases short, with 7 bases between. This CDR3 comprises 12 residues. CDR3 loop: CASGQPNYGYTF. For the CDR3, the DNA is TGTGCCAGCGGACAGCCTAACTATGGCTACACCTTC.

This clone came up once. The CDR3 spells CASSGHRGGNQPQHF. CDR3 DNA sequence: TGTGCCAGCAGCGGACACAGGGGAGGCAATCAGCCCCAGCATTTT. The rearrangement joins TRBV2 to TRBJ1-5; TRBD1 matches at 7 bases. J lost 2 bases, V lost 6 bases, and 7 bases had no gene match. This CDR3 is 15 amino acids long. Germline CDR1 reads SNHLY; CDR2 reads FYNNEI.

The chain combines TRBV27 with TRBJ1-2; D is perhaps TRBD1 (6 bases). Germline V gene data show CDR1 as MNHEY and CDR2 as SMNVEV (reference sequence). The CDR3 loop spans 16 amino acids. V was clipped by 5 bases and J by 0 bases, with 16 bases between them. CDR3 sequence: CASSPEDRRANYGYTF. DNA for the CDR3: TGTGCCAGCAGTCCAGAAGACAGGCGAGCTAACTATGGCTACACCTTC.

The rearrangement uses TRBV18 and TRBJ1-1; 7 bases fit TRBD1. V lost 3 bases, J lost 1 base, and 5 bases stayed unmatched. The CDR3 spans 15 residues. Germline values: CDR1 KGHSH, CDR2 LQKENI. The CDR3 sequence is CASSPFRQGNTEAFF. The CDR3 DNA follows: TGTGCCAGCTCACCTTTTAGACAGGGGAACACTGAAGCTTTCTTT.

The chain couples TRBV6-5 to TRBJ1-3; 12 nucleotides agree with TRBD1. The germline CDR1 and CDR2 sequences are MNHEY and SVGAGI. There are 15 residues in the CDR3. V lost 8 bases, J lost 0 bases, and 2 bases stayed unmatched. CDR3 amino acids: CASGTGGHSGNTIYF. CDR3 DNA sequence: TGTGCCAGCGGGACAGGGGGCCACTCTGGAAACACCATATATTTT.

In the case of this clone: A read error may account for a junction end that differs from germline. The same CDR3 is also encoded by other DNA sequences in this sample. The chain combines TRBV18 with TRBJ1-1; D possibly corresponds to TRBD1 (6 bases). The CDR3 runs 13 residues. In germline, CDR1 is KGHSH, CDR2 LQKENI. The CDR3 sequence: CASSPQGDTEAFF. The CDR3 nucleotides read TGTGCCAGCTCGCCACAGGGAGACACTGAAGCTTTCTTT. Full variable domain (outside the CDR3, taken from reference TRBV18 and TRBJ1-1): NAGVMQNPRHLVRRRGQEARLRCSPMKGHSHVYWYRQLPEEGLKFMVYLQKENIIDESGMPKERFSAEFPKEGPSILRIQQVVRGDSAAYFCASSPQGDTEAFFGQGTRLTVV.

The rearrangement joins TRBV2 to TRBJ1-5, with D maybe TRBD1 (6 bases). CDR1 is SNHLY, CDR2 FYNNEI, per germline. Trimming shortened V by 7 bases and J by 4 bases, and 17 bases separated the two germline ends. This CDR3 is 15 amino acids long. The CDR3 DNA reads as TGTGCCAGCACGCCTCAGGGGCAGGGAAATCAGCCCCAGCATTTT. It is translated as CASTPQGQGNQPQHF.

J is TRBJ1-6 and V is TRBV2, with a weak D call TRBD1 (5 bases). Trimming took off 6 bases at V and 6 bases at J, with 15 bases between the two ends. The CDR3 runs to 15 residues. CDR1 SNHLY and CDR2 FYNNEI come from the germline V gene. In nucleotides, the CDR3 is TGTGCCAGCAGGCCAGAGACAGAAGCTAATTCACCCCTCCACTTT. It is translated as CASRPETEANSPLHF.

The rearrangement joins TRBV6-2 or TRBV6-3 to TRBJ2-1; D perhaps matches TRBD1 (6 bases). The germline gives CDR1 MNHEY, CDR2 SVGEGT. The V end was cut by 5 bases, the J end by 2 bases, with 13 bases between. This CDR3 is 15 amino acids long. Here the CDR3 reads CASSATGLTYNEQFF. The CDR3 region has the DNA TGTGCCAGCAGTGCGACAGGCCTTACCTACAATGAGCAGTTCTTC.

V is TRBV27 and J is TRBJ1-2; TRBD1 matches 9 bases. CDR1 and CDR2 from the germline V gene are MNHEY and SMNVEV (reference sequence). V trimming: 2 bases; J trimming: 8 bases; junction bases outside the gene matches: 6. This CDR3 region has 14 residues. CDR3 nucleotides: TGTGCCAGCAGTTTAAGGGACAGGGCAGACGGCTACACCTTC. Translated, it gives CASSLRDRADGYTF.

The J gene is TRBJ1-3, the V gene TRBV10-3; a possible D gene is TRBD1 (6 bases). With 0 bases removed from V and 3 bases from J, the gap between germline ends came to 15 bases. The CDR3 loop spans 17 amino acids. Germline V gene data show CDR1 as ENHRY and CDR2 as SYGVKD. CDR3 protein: CAISESGGGALGNTIYF. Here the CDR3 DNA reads TGTGCCATCAGTGAGTCTGGCGGGGGCGCACTTGGAAACACCATATATTTT.

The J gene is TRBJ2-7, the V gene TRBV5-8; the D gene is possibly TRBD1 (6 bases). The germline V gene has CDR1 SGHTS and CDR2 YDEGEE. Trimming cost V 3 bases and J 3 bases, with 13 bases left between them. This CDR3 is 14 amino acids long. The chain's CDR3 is CASSWGTDSYEQYF. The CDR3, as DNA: TGTGCCAGCAGCTGGGGGACGGACAGCTACGAGCAGTACTTC.

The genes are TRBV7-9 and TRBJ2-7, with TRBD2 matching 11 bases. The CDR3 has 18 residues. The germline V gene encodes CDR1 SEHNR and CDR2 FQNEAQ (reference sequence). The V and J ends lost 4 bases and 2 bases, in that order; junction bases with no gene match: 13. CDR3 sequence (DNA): TGTGCCAGCAGCTCCCGTCTAGCGGGGGGACCGAGGCCCTACGAGCAGTACTTC. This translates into CASSSRLAGGPRPYEQYF.

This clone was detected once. CDR3 sequence (DNA): TGTGCCAGTAGTATAGCCGCCGCTTGGACTAGCGGGAGAGGGTACGAGCAGTACTTC. As protein: CASSIAAAWTSGRGYEQYF. The chain combines TRBV19 with TRBJ2-7; 13 bases line up with TRBD2. The CDR3 runs 19 residues. Germline CDR1 LNHDA, CDR2 SQIVND (reference sequence). V lost 1 base, J lost 4 bases, and 13 bases stayed unmatched.

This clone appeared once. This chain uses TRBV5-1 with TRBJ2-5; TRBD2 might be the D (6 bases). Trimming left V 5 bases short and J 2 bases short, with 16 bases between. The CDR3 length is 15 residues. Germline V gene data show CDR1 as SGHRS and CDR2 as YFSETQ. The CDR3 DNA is TGCGCCAGCAGTTTAAATGCGGGGAGTCAAGAGACCCAGTACTTC. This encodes CASSLNAGSQETQYF.

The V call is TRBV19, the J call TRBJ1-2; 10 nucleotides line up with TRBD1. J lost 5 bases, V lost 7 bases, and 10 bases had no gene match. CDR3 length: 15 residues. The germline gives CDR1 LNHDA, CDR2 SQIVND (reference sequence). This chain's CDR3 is CASNLPGQGRYGYTF. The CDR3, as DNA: TGTGCCAGTAATCTACCGGGACAGGGGAGATATGGCTACACCTTC.

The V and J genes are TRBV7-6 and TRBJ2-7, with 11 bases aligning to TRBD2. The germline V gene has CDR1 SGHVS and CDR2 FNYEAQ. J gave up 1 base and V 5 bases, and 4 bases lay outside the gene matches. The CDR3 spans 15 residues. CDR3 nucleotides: TGTGCCAGCAGCGCGGGACTAGCGGAATCCTACGAGCAGTACTTC. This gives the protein CASSAGLAESYEQYF.

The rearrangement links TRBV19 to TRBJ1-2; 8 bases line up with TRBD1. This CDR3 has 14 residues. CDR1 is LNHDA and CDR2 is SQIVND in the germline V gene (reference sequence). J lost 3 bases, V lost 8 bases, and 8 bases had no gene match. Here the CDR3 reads CASFGQGNDYGYTF. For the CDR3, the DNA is TGTGCCAGTTTCGGACAGGGTAACGACTATGGCTACACCTTC. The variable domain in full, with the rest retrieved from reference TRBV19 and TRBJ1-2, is DGGITQSPKYLFRKEGQNVTLSCEQNLNHDAMYWYRQDPGQGLRLIYYSQIVNDFQKGDIAEGYSVSREKKESFPLTVTSAQKNPTAFYLCASFGQGNDYGYTFGSGTRLTVV.

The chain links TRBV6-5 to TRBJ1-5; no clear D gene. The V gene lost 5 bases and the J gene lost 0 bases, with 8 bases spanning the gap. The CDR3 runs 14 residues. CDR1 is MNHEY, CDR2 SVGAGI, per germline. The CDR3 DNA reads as TGTGCCAGCAGTCCTCCCTATAGCAATCAGCCCCAGCATTTT. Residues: CASSPPYSNQPQHF.

The CDR3 coding sequence is TGTGCCAGCAGCCCCAGGCCGGAGACCCAGTACTTC. It is translated as CASSPRPETQYF. This rearrangement joins TRBV3-1 (or the pseudogene TRBV3-2) to TRBJ2-5; D unresolved. Germline CDR1 LGHDT, CDR2 YNNKEL (reference sequence). The CDR3 consists of 12 residues. V was shortened by 4 bases and J by 5 bases, with 8 bases between the two germline ends.

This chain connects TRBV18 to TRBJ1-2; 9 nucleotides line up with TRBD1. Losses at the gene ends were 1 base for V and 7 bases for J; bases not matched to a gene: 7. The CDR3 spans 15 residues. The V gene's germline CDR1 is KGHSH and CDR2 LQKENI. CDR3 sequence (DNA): TGTGCCAGCTCACCACTCAGGGACAGGGCGAGTGGCTACACCTTC. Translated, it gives CASSPLRDRASGYTF.

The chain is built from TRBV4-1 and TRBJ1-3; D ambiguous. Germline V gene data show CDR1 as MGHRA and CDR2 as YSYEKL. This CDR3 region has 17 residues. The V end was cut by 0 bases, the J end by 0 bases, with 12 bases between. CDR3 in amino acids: CASSQESAGNSGNTIYF. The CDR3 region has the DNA TGCGCCAGCAGCCAAGAATCGGCAGGCAACTCTGGAAACACCATATATTTT.

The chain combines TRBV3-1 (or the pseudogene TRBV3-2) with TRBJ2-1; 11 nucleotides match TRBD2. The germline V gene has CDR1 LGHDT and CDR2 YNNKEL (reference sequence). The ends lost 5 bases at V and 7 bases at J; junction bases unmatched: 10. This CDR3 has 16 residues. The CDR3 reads CASSTKTSGRSNEQFF. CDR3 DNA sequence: TGTGCCAGCAGCACAAAAACTAGCGGGAGAAGTAATGAGCAGTTCTTC.